A selection of T cell receptor beta chains follows, all from one sample in a study of T cell repertoires in cytomegalovirus infection. The antigens of these receptors remain unknown. Via MiXCR, TCRdb re-called the reads, giving one row per CDR3 protein. The sample has 700,000 to 850,000 distinct CDR3 sequences, 30% to 35% seen once. The starting material was cultured CD8+ T cells from PBMCs, obtained from culture after CMV antigen stimulation. These receptors came from a human donor in good health (CMV status not recorded). Some clones in this sample may be carry-over from other donors' samples. Both conserved end residues are trimmed from each CDR3. The order of the fields is V gene, CDR3 protein.

TRBV7-9,ASSLEFLGQALGTDTQY
TRBV7-9,ASNLWPSNTEAF
TRBV6-1,ASWSGGSYEQY
TRBV2,ASRQQGPEAF
TRBV20-1,SARDPSLNTEAF
TRBV6-5,ASSYSPGQMETQY
TRBV7-8,ASSLPRDRGDYNEQF
TRBV20-1,SARPRGYNEQF
TRBV5-4,ASSPWTGTQETQY
TRBV24-1,ATRRAGGNNEQF
TRBV28,ASSEGLGSSYNEQF
TRBV5-6,ASSRFGTGLQPQH
TRBV27,ASSFFRDHQPQH
TRBV5-6,ASSEGDDGNTIY
TRBV19,ASSIGGLGYT
TRBV10-2,ARSESSYNEQF
TRBV27,ASSQWDVNQPQH
TRBV27,ASSSSTGTLYNEQF
TRBV27,ASSLSGGANIQY
TRBV12-3/TRBV12-4,ASAKGARELF
TRBV7-9,ASSVNTGELF
TRBV7-6,ASSSRPTWTGEKGATGELF
TRBV27,ASSSGLAGGRGTDTQY
TRBV7-6,ASSLDNPTYEQY
TRBV19,ASLAGGSTDTQY
TRBV4-1,ASSQDGTGFYEQY
TRBV19,ASSGTGHSNQPQH
TRBV15,ATSRDRAPQETQY
TRBV2,ASRAGTGDDYGYT
TRBV5-4,ASSLVGGIFQETQY
TRBV27,ASSFDKREQF
TRBV7-9,ASTLSPHEQF
TRBV12-3/TRBV12-4,ASSRQGIGNEQF
TRBV6-2/TRBV6-3,ASSYSMGVEKESFAYNEQF
TRBV7-9,ASSAVGQDPYNEQF
TRBV10-2,ASSEGRGGKNIQY
TRBV5-6,ASSRGGIANNQPQH
TRBV27,ASSLSRSQLNTEAF
TRBV27,ASSLMGGKNTQY
TRBV7-9,ASSVTQGEGTGELF
TRBV7-8,ASSLEGRAYGYT
TRBV6-2/TRBV6-3,ASSIARRRYYNEQF
TRBV19,ASSTTGPREQF
TRBV27,ASSFGGAPVALH
TRBV12-5,ASGPAGTVDYEQY
TRBV6-5,ASSPTGTFTDTQY
TRBV7-9,ASSSLAGTGNEQF
TRBV12-3/TRBV12-4,ASTLLVEEAF
TRBV7-6,ASRPTGGGEKLF
TRBV7-6,ASSLPRTANPTYEQY
TRBV12-3/TRBV12-4,ASSNLQGLAGELAKNIQY
TRBV7-6,ASRTRGTEAF
TRBV5-3,ASSSVAGGSEQF
TRBV6-6,ASSYPDRGGNIQY